The 19 T cell receptor beta chains presented below share a single source sample, sequenced in a study of T cells expressing NK-cell markers. One entry per CDR3 protein, without DNA, is what TCRdb gives after re-calling the 5' RACE reads. Its listing shows roughly 180,000 distinct CDR3 sequences. Sequenced input: blood T cells: a sorted CD56 or NKG2C T cell subset, CD4+ or CD8+ T cells, or bulk PBMC T cells (not recorded which). These receptors all stem from a woman between 18 and 70 years old in good health.

The chain uses TRBV5-6 and TRBJ2-6; the D gene TCRdb calls, TRBD1, cannot be checked with no DNA. Germline CDR1 SGHDT, CDR2 YYEEEE. The CDR3 covers 15 residues. CDR3 region: CASSSTVSGANVLTF.

V is TRBV19 and J is TRBJ1-4. The CDR3 totals 14 residues. Germline CDR1 reads LNHDA; CDR2 reads SQIVND (reference sequence). The CDR3 sequence is CASTPGRGGVKLFF. The full variable domain, in which reference TRBV19 and TRBJ1-4 provide the parts outside the CDR3, is DGGITQSPKYLFRKEGQNVTLSCEQNLNHDAMYWYRQDPGQGLRLIYYSQIVNDFQKGDIAEGYSVSREKKESFPLTVTSAQKNPTAFYLCASTPGRGGVKLFFGSGTQLSVL.

V usage is TRBV10-3 and J usage is TRBJ2-3; the TCRdb call, TRBD2, lacks DNA for checking. CDR1 is ENHRY and CDR2 is SYGVKD in the germline V gene. CDR3 size: 20 residues. The CDR3 sequence is CAINIKRGGVENPGTDTQYF.

The V and J genes are TRBV12-3 or TRBV12-4 and TRBJ2-5; TCRdb outputs TRBD1, but without DNA this stays unchecked. This CDR3 is built from 13 residues. The CDR3 is CASSLGDQATQYF.

The chain combines TRBV6-1 with TRBJ1-5; TCRdb reports TRBD1, a call that lacks DNA to check it against. This CDR3 contains 14 residues. Germline V gene lookup returns CDR1 MNHNS and CDR2 SASEGT. Here the CDR3 reads CASSGGSINQPQHF.

The chain has TRBV2 and TRBJ2-5; TCRdb designates TRBD1, a call that cannot be tested without DNA. Germline CDR1 and CDR2: SNHLY and FYNNEI. The CDR3 has 14 residues. The CDR3: CASSGRQGQGTQYF.

J is TRBJ1-1 and V is TRBV20-1. The CDR3 has 13 residues. In germline, CDR1 is DFQATT, CDR2 SNEGSKA (reference sequence). CDR3 sequence: CSARRPLNTEAFF.

The chain has TRBV5-1 and TRBJ1-1. In germline, CDR1 is SGHRS, CDR2 YFSETQ. This CDR3 contains 13 residues. The CDR3 loop reads CASSLGLNTEAFF.

This rearrangement joins TRBV6-1 to TRBJ2-7; TCRdb gives TRBD1 as the D gene, but with no DNA this cannot be confirmed. Germline CDR1 MNHNS, CDR2 SASEGT. This CDR3 is built from 15 residues. The CDR3 spells CASSPTWDRTYEQYF.

The chain couples TRBV6-5 to TRBJ1-6. The CDR3 length is 12 residues. Germline assignment: CDR1 MNHEY and CDR2 SVGAGI. This CDR3 is CASSLTGTALHF.

This chain links TRBV27 with TRBJ2-1; lacking DNA, the TRBD2 call made by TCRdb goes unchecked. The V gene's germline CDR1 is MNHEY and CDR2 SMNVEV (reference sequence). The CDR3 has 15 amino acids. CDR3 protein: CATLREGRSYNEQFF.

The chain has TRBV6-5 and TRBJ2-5; TCRdb picks TRBD1, but there is no DNA to check that call. The CDR3 contains 12 residues. From germline, CDR1 is MNHEY and CDR2 SVGAGI. The CDR3 sequence is CASSEGAGTQYF.

V and J are TRBV12-3 or TRBV12-4 and TRBJ2-7. The CDR3 runs to 13 residues. Here the CDR3 reads CASRVSGGNEQYF.

This chain uses TRBV5-1 with TRBJ1-3. The V gene's germline CDR1 is SGHRS and CDR2 YFSETQ. This CDR3 comprises 14 residues. This chain's CDR3 is CASSLDLAGNTIYF.

The chain joins TRBV20-1 to TRBJ2-2; TCRdb returns TRBD1, unconfirmable since there is no DNA. Germline V CDR1 and CDR2: DFQATT, SNEGSKA (reference sequence). The CDR3 has 12 amino acids. The CDR3 spells CSARQGSRELFF.

This chain connects TRBV2 to TRBJ1-3; TCRdb's D call, TRBD1, is unchecked because there is no DNA. This CDR3 region has 16 residues. Germline V gene data show CDR1 as SNHLY and CDR2 as FYNNEI. The CDR3 reads CASSGTGAISGNTIYF. The full variable domain, completed using reference TRBV2 and TRBJ1-3, is EPEVTQTPSHQVTQMGQEVILRCVPISNHLYFYWYRQILGQKVEFLVSFYNNEISEKSEIFDDQFSVERPDGSNFTLKIRSTKLEDSAMYFCASSGTGAISGNTIYFGEGSWLTVV.

The genes are TRBV5-1 and TRBJ2-1; TCRdb's D call, TRBD2, is unchecked because there is no DNA. This CDR3 region has 17 residues. Germline CDR1 SGHRS, CDR2 YFSETQ. This chain's CDR3 is CASSLSPLGLGYNEQFF.

The rearrangement links TRBV6-1 to TRBJ1-6; absent DNA, TCRdb's TRBD1 call cannot be checked. This CDR3 is 17 amino acids long. Germline V gene data show CDR1 as MNHNS and CDR2 as SASEGT. The CDR3: CASSDFGQGTPNSPLHF.

The chain has TRBV2 and TRBJ2-1. This CDR3 spans 14 amino acids. Looked up from germline, CDR1 is SNHLY and CDR2 is FYNNEI. The CDR3 protein is CASSEITADNEQFF.